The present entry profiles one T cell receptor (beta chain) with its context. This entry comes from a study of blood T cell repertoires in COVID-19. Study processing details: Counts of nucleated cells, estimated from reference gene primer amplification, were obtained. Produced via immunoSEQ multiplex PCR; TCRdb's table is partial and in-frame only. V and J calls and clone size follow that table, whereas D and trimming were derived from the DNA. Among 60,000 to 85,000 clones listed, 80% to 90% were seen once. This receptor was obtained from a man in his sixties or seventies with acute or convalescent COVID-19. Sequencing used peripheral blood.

The CDR3 loop is CASSPWRGQGANVLTF. The CDR3 nucleotides read TGTGCCAGCAGCCCGTGGCGGGGGCAGGGGGCCAACGTCCTGACTTTC. The rearrangement uses TRBV3-1 (or the pseudogene TRBV3-2) and TRBJ2-6, with D possibly being TRBD2 (7 bases). Germline loops: CDR1 LGHDT, CDR2 YNNKEL (reference sequence). The CDR3 is 16 residues long. V shed 4 bases and J shed 4 bases, with 14 bases lying between them.